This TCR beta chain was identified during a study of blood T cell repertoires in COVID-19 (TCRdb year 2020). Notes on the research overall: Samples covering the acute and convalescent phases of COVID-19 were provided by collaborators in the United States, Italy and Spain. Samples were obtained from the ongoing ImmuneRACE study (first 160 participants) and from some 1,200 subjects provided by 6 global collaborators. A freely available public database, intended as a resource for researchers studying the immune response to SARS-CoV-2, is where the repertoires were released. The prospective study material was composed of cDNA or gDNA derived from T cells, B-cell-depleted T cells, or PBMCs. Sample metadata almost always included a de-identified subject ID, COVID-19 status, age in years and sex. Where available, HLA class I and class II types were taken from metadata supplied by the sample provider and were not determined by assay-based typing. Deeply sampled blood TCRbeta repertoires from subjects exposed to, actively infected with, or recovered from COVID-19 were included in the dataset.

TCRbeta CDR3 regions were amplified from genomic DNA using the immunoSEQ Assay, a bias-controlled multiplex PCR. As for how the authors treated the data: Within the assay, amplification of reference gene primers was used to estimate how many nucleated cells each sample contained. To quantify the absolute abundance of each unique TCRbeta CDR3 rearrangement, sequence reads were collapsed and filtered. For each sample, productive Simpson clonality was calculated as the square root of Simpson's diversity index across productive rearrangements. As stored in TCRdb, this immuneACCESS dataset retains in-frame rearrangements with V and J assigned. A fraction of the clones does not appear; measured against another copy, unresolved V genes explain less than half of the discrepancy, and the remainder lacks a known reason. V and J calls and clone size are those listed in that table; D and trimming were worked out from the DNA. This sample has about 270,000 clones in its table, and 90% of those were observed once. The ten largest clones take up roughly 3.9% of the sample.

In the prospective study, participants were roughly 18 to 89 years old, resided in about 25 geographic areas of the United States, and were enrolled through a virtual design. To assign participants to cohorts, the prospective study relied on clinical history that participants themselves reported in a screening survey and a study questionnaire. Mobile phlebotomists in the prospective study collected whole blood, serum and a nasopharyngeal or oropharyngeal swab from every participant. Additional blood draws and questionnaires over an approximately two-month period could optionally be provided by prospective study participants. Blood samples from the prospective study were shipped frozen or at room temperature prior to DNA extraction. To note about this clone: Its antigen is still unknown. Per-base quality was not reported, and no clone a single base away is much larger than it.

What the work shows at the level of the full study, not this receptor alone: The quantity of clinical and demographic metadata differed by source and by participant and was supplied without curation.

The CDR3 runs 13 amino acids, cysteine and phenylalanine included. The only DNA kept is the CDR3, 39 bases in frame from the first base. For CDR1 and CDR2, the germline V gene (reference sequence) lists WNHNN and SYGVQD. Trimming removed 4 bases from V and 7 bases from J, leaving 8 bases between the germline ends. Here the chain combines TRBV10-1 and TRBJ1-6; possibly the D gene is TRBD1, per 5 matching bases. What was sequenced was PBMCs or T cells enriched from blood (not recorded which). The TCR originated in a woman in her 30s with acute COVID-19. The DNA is TGCGCCAGCAGTGGACAGTACAATTCACCCCTCCACTTT. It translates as CASSGQYNSPLHF.